The clone carrying this T cell receptor (beta chain) was seen at least ten times. Molecular barcoding with unique molecular identifiers was used for the TCRbeta library. TCRdb itself ran the PCR reads through MiXCR, one entry per CDR3 protein. The table includes over 85,000 distinct CDR3 sequences, 10% detected once. The source of the sample is a study of T-cell reconstitution after alpha-beta-depleted transplantation in children. CDR3 length: 14 residues. Germline V gene lookup returns CDR1 DFQATT and CDR2 SNEGSKA (reference sequence). Trimming at V came to 1 base and at J to 1 base, leaving 1 base not matched to a gene.

The sequencing here drew on PBMCs from the stem cell graft donor, taken from the stem cell graft. This sequence was found in a human donor who donated a stem cell graft to a child with acute lymphoblastic leukemia. This sequence joins TRBV20-1 and TRBJ2-7; 10 bases agree with TRBD2. CDR3: CSARASGGSYEQYF. CDR3 bases: TGCAGTGCTAGAGCTAGCGGGGGATCCTACGAGCAGTACTTC.